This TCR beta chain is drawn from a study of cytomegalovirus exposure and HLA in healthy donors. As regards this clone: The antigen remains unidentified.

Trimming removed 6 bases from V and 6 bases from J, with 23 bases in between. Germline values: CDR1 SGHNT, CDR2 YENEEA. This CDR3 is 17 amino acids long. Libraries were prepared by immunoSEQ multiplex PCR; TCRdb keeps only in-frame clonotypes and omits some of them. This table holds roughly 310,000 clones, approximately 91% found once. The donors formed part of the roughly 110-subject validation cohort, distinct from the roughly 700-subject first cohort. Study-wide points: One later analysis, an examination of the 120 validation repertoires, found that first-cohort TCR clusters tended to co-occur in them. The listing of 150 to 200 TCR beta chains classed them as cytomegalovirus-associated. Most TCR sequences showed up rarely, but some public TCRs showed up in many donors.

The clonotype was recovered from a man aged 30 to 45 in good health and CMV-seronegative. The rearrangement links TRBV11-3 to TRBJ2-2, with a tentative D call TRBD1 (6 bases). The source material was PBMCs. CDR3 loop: CASSPPTQQGVAGELFF. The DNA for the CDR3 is TGTGCCAGCAGTCCGCCAACCCAACAGGGAGTTGCCGGGGAGCTGTTTTTT.